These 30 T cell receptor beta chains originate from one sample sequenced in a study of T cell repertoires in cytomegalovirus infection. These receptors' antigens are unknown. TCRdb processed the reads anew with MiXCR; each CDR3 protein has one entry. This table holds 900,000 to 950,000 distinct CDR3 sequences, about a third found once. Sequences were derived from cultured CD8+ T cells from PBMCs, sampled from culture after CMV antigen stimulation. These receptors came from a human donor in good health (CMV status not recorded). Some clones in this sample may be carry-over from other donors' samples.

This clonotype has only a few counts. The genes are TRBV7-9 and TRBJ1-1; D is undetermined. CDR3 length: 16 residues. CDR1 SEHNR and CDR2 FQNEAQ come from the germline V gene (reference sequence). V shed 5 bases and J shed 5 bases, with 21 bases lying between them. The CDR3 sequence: CASSTNPYDLRTEAFF. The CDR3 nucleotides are TGTGCCAGCAGCACAAATCCCTACGACCTGAGGACTGAAGCTTTCTTT.

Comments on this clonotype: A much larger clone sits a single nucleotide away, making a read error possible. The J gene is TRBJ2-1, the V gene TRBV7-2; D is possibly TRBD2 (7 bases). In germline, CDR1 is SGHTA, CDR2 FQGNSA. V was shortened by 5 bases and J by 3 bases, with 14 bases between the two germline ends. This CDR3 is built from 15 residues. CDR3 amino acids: CASSPRGACYNEQFF. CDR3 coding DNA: TGTGCCAGCAGCCCACGGGGGGCATGCTACAATGAGCAGTTCTTC.

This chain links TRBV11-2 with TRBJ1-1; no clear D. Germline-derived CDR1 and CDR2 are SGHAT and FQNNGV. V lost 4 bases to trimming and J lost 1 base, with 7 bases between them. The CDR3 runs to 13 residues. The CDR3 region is CASSWEPNTEAFF. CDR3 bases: TGTGCCAGCAGCTGGGAACCGAACACTGAAGCTTTCTTT.

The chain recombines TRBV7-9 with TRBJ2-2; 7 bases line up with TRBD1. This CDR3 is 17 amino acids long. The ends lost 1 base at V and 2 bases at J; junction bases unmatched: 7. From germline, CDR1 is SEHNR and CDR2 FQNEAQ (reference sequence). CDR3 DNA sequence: TGTGCCAGCAGCTTAGAGGTTTGGGACAGTAACACCGGGGAGCTGTTTTTT. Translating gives CASSLEVWDSNTGELFF.

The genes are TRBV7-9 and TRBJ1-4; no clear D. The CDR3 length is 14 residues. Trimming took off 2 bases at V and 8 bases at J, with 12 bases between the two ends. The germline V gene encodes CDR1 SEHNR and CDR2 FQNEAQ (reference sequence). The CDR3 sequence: CASSLPRFGEKLFF. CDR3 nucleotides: TGTGCCAGCAGCTTACCCAGGTTCGGGGAAAAACTGTTTTTT.

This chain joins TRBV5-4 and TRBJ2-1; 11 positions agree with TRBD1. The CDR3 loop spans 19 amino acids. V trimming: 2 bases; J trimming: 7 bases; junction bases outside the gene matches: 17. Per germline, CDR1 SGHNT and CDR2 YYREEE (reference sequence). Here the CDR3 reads CASSLGSGLDRGRWNEQFF. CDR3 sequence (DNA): TGTGCCAGCAGCTTAGGGTCGGGACTGGACAGGGGGCGTTGGAATGAGCAGTTCTTC.

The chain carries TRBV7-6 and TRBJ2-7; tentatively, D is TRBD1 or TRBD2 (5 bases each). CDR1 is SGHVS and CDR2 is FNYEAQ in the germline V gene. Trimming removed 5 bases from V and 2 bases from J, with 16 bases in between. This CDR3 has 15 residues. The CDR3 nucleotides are TGTGCCAGCAGCGGGTCGGGGACGGACCCCTACGAGCAGTACGTC. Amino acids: CASSGSGTDPYEQYV.

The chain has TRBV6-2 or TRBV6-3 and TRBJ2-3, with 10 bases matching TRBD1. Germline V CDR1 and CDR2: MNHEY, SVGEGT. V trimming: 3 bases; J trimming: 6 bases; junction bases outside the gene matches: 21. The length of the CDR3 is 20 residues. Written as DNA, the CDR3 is TGTGCCAGCAGTTATCTACCCGACAGGGGGCAGGGGATCGGATTGGATACGCAGTATTTT. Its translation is CASSYLPDRGQGIGLDTQYF.

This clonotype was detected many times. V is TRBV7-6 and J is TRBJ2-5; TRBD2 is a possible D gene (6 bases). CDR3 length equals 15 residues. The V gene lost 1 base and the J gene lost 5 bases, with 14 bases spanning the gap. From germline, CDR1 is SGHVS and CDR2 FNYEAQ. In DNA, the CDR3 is TGTGCCAGCAGCTTAGAGCCTAGCGAGGGGGAGACCCAGTACTTC. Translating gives CASSLEPSEGETQYF.

The CDR3 reads CASSIRTGVNEQFF. The DNA for the CDR3 is TGTGCCAGTAGTATAAGGACAGGGGTGAATGAGCAGTTCTTC. This chain joins TRBV19 and TRBJ2-1; 9 bases map to TRBD1. The CDR3 is 14 residues long. Germline V gene lookup returns CDR1 LNHDA and CDR2 SQIVND (reference sequence). V shed 2 bases, J shed 7 bases, and the junction held 3 bases outside the gene matches.

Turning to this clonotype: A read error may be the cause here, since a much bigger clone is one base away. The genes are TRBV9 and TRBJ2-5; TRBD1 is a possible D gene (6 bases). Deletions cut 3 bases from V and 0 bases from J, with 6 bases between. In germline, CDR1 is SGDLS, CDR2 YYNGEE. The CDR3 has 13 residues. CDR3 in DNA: TGTGCCAGCAGCGGGGACAACCAAGAGACCCAGTACTTC. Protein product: CASSGDNQETQYF.

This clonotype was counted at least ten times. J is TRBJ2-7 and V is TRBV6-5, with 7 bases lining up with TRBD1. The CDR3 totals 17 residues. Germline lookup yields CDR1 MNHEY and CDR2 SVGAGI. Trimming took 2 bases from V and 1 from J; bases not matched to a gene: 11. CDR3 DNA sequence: TGTGCCAGCAGTTACACCACCCGACAGGGTGGTTCCTACGAGCAGTACTTC. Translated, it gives CASSYTTRQGGSYEQYF.

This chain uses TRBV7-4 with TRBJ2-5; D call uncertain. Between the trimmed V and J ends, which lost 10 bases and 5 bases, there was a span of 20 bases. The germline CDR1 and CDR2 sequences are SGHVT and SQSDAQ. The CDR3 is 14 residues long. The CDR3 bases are TGTGCCATTCGAATCGGACCAATGGTGGAGACCCAGTACTTC. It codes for CAIRIGPMVETQYF. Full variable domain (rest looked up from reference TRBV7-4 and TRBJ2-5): GAGVSQSPRYKVAKRGRDVALRCDSISGHVTLYWYRQTLGQGSEVLTYSQSDAQRDKSGRPSGRFSAERPERSVSTLKIQRTEQGDSAVYLCAIRIGPMVETQYFGPGTRLLVL.

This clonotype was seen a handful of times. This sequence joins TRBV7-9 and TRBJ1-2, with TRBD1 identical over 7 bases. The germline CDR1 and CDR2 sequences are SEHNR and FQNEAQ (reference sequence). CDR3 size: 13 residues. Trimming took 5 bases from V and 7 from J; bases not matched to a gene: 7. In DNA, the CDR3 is TGTGCCAGCAGCCAGGGACAGTTGCTTGGCTACACCTTC. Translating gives CASSQGQLLGYTF.

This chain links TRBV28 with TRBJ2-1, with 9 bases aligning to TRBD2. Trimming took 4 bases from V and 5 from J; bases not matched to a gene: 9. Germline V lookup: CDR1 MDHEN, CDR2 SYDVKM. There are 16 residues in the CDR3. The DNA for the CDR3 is TGTGCCAGCAGTTCGACGAGCGGGGGGCTTAACAATGAGCAGTTCTTC. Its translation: CASSSTSGGLNNEQFF.

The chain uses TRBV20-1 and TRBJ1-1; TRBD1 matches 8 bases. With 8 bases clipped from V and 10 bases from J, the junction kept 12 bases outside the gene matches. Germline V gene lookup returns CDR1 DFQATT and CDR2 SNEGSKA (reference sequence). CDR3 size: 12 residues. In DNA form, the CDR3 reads TGCAGTCCCCAACGGACAGGGAAGTCAGCTTTCTTT. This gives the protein CSPQRTGKSAFF.

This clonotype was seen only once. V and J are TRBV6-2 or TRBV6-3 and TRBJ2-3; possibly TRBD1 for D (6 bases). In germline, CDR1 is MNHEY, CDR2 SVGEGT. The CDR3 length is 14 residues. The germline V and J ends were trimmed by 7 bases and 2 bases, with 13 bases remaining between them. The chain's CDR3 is CASTEYRVTDTQYF. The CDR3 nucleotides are TGTGCCAGCACAGAGTACAGGGTCACAGATACGCAGTATTTT.

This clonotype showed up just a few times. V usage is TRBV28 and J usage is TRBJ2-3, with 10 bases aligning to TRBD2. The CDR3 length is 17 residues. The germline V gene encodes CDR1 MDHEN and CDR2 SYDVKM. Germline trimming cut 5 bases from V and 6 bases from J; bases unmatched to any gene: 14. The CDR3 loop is CASSEITAGGPGDTQYF. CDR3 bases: TGTGCCAGCAGTGAAATCACAGCGGGGGGGCCAGGGGATACGCAGTATTTT.

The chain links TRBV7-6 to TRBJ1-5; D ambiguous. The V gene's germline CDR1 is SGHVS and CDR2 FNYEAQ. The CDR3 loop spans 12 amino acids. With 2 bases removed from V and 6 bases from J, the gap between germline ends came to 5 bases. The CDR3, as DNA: TGTGCCAGCAGCTTACCTAGTCAGCCCCAGCATTTT. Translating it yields CASSLPSQPQHF. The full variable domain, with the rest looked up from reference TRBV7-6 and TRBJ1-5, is GAGVSQSPRYKVTKRGQDVALRCDPISGHVSLYWYRQALGQGPEFLTYFNYEAQQDKSGLPNDRFSAERPEGSISTLTIQRTEQRDSAMYRCASSLPSQPQHFGDGTRLSIL.

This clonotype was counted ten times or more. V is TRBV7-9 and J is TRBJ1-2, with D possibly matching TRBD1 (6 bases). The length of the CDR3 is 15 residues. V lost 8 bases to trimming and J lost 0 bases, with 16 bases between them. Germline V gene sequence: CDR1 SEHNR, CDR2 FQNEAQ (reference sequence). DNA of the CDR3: TGTGCCAGCGGACGCGGGGGCGCCTCTAACTATGGCTACACCTTC. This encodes CASGRGGASNYGYTF.

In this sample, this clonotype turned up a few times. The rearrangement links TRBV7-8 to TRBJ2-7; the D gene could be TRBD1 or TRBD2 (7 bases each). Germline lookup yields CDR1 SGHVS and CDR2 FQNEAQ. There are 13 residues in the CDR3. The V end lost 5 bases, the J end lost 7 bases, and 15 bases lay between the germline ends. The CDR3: CASSPGGAAEQYV. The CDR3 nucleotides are TGTGCCAGCAGCCCAGGGGGGGCAGCGGAGCAGTACGTC.

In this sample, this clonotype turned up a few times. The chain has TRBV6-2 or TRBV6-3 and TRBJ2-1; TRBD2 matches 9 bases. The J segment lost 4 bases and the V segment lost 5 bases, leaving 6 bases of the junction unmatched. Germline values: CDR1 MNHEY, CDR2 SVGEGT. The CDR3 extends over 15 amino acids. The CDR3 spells CASSTGTSIYNEQFF. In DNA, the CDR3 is TGTGCCAGCAGTACGGGGACTAGCATTTACAATGAGCAGTTCTTC.

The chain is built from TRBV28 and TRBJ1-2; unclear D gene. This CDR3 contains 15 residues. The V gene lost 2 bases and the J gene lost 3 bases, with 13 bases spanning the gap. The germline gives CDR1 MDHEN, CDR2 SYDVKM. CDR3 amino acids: CASSLTKSGYYGYTF. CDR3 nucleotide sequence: TGTGCCAGCAGTTTAACGAAGAGCGGATACTATGGCTACACCTTC.

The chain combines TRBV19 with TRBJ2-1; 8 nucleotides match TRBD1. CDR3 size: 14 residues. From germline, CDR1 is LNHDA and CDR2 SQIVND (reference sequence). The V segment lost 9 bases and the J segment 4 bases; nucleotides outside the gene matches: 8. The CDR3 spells CASTWQGAYNEQFF. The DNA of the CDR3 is TGTGCCAGCACGTGGCAGGGGGCTTACAATGAGCAGTTCTTC.

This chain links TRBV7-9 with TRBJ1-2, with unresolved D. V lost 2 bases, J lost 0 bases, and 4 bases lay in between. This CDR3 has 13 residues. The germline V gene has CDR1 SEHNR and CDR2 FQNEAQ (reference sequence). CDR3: CASSLPTNYGYTF. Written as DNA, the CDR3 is TGTGCCAGCAGCTTACCAACTAACTATGGCTACACCTTC. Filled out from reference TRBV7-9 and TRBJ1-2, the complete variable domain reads DTGVSQNPRHKITKRGQNVTFRCDPISEHNRLYWYRQTLGQGPEFLTYFQNEAQLEKSRLLSDRFSAERPKGSFSTLEIQRTEQGDSAMYLCASSLPTNYGYTFGSGTRLTVV.

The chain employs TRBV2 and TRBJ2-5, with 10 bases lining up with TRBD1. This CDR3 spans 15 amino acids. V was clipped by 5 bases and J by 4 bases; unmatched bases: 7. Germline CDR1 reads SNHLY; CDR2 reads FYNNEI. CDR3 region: CASSRDRGGRETQYF. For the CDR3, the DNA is TGTGCCAGCAGTAGGGACAGGGGAGGGCGAGAGACCCAGTACTTC. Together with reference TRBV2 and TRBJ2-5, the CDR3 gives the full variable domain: EPEVTQTPSHQVTQMGQEVILRCVPISNHLYFYWYRQILGQKVEFLVSFYNNEISEKSEIFDDQFSVERPDGSNFTLKIRSTKLEDSAMYFCASSRDRGGRETQYFGPGTRLLVL.

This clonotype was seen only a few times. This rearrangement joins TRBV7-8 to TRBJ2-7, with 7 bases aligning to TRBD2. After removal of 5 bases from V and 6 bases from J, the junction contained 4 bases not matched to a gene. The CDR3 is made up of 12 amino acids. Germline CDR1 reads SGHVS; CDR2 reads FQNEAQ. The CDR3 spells CASSLPGGEQYV. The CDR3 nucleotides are TGTGCCAGCAGCCTCCCGGGGGGCGAGCAGTACGTC.

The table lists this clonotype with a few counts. CDR3 amino acids: CASSSPGGLAVNGELFF. For the CDR3, the DNA is TGCGCCAGCAGCTCGCCCGGGGGACTAGCGGTAAACGGGGAGCTGTTTTTT. The chain employs TRBV5-1 and TRBJ2-2; 11 bases agree with TRBD2. Germline trimming cut 3 bases from V and 7 bases from J; bases unmatched to any gene: 11. Germline V gene lookup returns CDR1 SGHRS and CDR2 YFSETQ. CDR3 length: 17 amino acids.

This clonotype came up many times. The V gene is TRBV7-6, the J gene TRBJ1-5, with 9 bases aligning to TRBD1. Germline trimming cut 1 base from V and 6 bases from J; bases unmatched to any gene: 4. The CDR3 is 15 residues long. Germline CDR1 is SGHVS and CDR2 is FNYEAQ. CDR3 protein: CASSLGTGVLQPQHF. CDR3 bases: TGTGCCAGCAGCTTAGGGACAGGGGTCCTTCAGCCCCAGCATTTT.

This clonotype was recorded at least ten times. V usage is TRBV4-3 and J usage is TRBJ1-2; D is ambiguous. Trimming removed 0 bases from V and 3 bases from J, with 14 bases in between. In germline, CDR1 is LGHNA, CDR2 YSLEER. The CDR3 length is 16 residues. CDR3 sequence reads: CASSQDLAILHYGYTF. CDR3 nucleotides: TGCGCCAGCAGCCAAGATCTAGCGATCCTTCACTATGGCTACACCTTC.